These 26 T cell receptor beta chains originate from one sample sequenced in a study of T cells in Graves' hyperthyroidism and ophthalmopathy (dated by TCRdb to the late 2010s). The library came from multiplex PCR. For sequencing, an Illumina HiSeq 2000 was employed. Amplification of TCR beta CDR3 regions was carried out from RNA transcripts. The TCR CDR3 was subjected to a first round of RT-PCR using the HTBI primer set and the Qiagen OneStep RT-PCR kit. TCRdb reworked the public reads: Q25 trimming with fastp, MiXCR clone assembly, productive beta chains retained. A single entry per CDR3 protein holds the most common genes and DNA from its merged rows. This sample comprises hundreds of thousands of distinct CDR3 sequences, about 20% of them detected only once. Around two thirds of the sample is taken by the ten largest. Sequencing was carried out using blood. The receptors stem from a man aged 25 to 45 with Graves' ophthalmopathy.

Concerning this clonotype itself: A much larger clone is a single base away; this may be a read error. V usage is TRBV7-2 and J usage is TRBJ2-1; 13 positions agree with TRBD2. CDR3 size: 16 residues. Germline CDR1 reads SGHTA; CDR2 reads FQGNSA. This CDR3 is CASSLHGTSGNDEQLF. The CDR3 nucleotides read TGTGCCAGCAGCTTGCACGGGACTAGCGGGAACGATGAGCAGCTCTTC.

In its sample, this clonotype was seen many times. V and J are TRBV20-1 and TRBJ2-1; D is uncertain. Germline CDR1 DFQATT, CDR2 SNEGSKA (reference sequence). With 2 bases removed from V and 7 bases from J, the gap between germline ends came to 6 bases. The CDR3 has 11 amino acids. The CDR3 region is CSARRRNEQFF. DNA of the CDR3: TGCAGTGCTAGAAGGAGAAATGAGCAGTTCTTC.

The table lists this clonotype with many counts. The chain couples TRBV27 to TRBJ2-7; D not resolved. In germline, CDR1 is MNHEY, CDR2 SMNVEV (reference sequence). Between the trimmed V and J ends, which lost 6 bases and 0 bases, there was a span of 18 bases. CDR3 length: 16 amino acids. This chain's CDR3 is CASSPNLRSSSYEQYF. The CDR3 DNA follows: TGTGCCAGCAGCCCCAACCTTAGGTCTTCCTCCTACGAGCAGTACTTC.

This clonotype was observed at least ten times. The CDR3 nucleotides read TGTGCCTGGGGCCCCCCCTTCTTTACAGGCAATCAGCCCCAGCATTTT. Amino acids: CAWGPPFFTGNQPQHF. The chain carries TRBV30 and TRBJ1-5; D unresolved. CDR3 length: 16 residues. V was clipped by 5 bases and J by 2 bases, with 19 bases between them. Germline CDR1 and CDR2: GTSNPN and SVGIG (reference sequence).

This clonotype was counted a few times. The CDR3 sequence is CASSFGSNTEAFF. In DNA, the CDR3 is TGCGCCAGCAGCTTTGGAAGTAACACTGAAGCTTTCTTT. The chain has TRBV5-1 and TRBJ1-1; D unclear. Germline-derived CDR1 and CDR2 are SGHRS and YFSETQ. The CDR3 totals 13 residues. The V end lost 2 bases, the J end lost 2 bases, and 7 bases lay between the germline ends.

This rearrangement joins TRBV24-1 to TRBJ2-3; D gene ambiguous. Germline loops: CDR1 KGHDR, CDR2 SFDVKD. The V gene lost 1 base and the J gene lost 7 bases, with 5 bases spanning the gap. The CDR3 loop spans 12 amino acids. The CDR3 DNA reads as TGTGCCACCAGTGATTTCGGAAATACGCAGTATTTT. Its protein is CATSDFGNTQYF.

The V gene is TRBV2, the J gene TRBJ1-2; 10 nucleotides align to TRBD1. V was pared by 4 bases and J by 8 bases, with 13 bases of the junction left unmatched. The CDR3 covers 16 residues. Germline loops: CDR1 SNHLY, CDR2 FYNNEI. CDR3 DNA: TGTGCCAGCAGTGTCTCCCTTGGGACAGGGGTAGAAGGCTACACCTTC. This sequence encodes CASSVSLGTGVEGYTF.

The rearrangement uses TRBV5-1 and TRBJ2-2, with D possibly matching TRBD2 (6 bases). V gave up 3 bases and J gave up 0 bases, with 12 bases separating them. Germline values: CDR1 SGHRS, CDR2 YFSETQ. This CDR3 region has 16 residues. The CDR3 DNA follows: TGCGCCAGCAGCTCCTCCGGGACTGCGAACACCGGGGAGCTGTTTTTT. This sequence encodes CASSSSGTANTGELFF.

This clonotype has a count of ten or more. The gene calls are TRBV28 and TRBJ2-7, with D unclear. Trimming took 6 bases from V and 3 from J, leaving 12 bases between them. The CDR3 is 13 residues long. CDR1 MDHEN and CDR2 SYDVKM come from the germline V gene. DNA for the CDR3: TGTGCCAGCAGGTTAGCCTCTTTCTACGAGCAGTACTTC. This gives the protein CASRLASFYEQYF.

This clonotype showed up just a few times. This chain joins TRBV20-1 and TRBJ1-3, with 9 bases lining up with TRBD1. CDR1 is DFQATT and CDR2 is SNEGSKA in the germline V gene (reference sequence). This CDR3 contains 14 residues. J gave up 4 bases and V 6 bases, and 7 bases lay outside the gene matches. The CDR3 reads CSAQDRGMGNTIYF. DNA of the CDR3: TGCAGTGCCCAGGACAGGGGTATGGGAAACACCATATATTTT.

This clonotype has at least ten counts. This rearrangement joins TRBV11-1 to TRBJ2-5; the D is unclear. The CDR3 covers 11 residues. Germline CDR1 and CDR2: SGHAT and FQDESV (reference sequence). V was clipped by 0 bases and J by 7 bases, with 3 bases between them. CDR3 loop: CASSLAGTQYF. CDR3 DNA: TGTGCCAGCAGCTTAGCTGGGACCCAGTACTTC.

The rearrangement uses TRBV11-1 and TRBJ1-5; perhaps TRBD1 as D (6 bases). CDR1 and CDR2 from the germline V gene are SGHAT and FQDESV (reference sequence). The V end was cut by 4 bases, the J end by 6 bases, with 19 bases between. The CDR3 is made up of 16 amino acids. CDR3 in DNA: TGTGCCAGCAGCTCGGGGGGTGGGACATTCGGTCAGCCCCAGCATTTT. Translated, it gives CASSSGGGTFGQPQHF. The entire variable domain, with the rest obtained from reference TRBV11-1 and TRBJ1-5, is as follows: EAEVAQSPRYKITEKSQAVAFWCDPISGHATLYWYRQILGQGPELLVQFQDESVVDDSQLPKDRFSAERLKGVDSTLKIQPAELGDSAMYLCASSSGGGTFGQPQHFGDGTRLSIL.

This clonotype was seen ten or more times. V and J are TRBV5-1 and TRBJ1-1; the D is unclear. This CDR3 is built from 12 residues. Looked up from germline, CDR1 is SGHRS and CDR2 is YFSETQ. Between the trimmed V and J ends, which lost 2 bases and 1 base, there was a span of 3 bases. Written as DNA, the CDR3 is TGCGCCAGCAGCTTTGGGAACACTGAAGCTTTCTTT. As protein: CASSFGNTEAFF.

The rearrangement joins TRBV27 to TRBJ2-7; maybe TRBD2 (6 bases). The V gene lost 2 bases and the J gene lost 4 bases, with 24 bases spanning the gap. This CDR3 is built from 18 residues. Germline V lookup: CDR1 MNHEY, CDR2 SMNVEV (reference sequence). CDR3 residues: CASSLGGPGTGESYEQYF. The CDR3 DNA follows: TGTGCCAGCAGTTTAGGAGGGCCAGGGACGGGAGAAAGTTACGAGCAGTACTTC.

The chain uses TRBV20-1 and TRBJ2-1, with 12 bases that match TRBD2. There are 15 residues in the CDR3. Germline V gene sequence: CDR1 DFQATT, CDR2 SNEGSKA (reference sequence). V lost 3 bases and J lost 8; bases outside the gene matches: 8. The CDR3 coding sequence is TGCAGTGCTAGCCTGCGACTAGCGGGAGACGATGAGCAGTTCTTC. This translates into CSASLRLAGDDEQFF.

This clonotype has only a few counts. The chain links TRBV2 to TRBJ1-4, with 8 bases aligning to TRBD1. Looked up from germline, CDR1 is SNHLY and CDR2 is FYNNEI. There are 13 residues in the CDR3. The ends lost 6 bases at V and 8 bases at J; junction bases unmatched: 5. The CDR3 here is CASRPTGVEKLFF. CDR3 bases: TGTGCCAGCAGACCGACAGGGGTGGAAAAACTGTTTTTT.

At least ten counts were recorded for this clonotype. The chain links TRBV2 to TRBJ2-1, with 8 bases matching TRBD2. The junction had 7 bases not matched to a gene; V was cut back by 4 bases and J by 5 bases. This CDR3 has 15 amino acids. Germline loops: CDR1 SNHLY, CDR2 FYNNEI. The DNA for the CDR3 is TGTGCCAGCAGTGTGAGCGGGAGCTTCGACAATGAGCAGTTCTTC. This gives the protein CASSVSGSFDNEQFF.

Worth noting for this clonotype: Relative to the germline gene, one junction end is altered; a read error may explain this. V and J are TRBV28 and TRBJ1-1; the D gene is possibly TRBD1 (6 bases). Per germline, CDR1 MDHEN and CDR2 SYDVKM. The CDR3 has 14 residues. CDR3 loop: CASSPFRGHTEASF. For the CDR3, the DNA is TGTGCCAGCAGCCCCTTCCGGGGACACACTGAAGCTTCCTTT.

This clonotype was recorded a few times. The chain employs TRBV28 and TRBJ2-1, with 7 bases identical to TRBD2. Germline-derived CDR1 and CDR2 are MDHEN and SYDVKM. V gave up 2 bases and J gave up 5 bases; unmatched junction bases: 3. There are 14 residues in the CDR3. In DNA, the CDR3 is TGTGCCAGCAGTTTACAGGGAGGGGACAATGAGCAGTTCTTC. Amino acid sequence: CASSLQGGDNEQFF.

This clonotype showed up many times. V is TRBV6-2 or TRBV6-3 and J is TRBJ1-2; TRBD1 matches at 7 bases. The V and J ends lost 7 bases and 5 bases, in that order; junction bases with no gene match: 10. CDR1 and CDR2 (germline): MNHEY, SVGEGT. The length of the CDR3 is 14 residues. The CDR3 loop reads CASNPTGTLYGYTF. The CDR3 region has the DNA TGTGCCAGCAATCCGACAGGGACCCTGTATGGCTACACCTTC.

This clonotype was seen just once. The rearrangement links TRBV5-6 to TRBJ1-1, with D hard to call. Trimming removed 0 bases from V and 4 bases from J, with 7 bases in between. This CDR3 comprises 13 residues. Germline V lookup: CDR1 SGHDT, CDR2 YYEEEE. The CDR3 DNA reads TGTGCCAGCAGCTTGGGGGTCATCACTGAAGCTTTCTTT. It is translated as CASSLGVITEAFF.

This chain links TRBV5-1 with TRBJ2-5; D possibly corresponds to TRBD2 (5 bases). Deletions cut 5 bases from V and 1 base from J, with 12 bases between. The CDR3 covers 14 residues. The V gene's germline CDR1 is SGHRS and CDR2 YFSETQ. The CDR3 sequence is CASREGVAQETQYF. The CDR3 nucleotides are TGCGCCAGCAGAGAGGGAGTGGCCCAAGAGACCCAGTACTTC.

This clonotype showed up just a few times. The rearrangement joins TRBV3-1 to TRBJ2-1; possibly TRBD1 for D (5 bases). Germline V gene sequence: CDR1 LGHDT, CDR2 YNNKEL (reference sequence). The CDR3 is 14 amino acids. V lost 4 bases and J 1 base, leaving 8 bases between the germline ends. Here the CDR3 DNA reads TGTGCCAGCAGCCTCAGGGCTTCCTACAATGAGCAGTTCTTC. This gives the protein CASSLRASYNEQFF.

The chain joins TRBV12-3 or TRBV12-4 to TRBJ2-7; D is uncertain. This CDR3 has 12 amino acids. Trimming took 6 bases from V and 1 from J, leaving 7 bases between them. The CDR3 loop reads CASRVGSYEQYF. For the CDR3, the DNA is TGTGCCAGCAGAGTTGGATCCTACGAGCAGTACTTC.

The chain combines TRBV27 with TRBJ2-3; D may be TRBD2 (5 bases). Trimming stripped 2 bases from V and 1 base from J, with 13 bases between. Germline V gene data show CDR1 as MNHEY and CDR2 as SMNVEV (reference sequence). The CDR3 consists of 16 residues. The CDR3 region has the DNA TGTGCCAGCAGTTTAGGGGAGCGAGTCGGCACAGATACGCAGTATTTT. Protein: CASSLGERVGTDTQYF.

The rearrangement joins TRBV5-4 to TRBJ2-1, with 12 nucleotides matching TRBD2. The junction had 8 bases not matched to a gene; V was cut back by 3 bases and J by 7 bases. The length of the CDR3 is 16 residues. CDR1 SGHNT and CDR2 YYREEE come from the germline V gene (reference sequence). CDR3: CASSSGLAGISNEQFF. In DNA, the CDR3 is TGTGCCAGCAGCTCCGGACTAGCGGGAATCAGTAATGAGCAGTTCTTC.